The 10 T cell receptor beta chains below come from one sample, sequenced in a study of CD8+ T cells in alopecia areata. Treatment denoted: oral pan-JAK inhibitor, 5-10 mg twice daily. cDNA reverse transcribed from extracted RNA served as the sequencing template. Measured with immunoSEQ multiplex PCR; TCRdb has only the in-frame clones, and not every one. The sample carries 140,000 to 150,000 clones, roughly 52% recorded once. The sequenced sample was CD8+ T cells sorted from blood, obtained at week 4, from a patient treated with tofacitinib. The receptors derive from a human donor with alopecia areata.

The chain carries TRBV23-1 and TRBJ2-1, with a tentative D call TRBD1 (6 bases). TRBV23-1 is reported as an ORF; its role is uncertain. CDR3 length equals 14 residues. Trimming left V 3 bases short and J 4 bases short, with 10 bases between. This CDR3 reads CASSQGAVYNEQFF. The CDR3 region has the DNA TGCGCCAGCAGTCAGGGGGCAGTTTACAATGAGCAGTTCTTC.

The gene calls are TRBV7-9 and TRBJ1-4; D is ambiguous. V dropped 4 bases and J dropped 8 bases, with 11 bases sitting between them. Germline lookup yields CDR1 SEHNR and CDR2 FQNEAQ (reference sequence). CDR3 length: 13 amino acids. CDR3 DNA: TGTGCCAGCAGCTCCCTTAATACCGAAAAACTGTTTTTT. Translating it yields CASSSLNTEKLFF.

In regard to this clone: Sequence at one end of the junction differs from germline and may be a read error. The CDR3 region has the DNA TGCGCCAGCAGATTGGGACAGGGGTACGAGCAGTACTTC. It yields the protein CASRLGQGYEQYF. V and J are TRBV5-1 and TRBJ2-7; 10 bases agree with TRBD1. Germline lookup yields CDR1 SGHRS and CDR2 YFSETQ. This CDR3 has 13 amino acids.

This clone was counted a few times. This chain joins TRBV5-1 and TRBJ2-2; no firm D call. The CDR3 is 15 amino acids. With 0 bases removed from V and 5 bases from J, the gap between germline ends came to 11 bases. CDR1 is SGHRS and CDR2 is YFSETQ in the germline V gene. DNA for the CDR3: TGCGCCAGCAGCTTGGAGGCGCAGGAAACCGGGGAGCTGTTTTTT. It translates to CASSLEAQETGELFF.

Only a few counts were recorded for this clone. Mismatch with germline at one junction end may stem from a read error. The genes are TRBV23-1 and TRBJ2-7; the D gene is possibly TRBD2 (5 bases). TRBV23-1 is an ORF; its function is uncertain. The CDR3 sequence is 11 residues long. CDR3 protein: CASPPQEEWDF. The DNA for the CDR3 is TGCGCCAGCCCTCCCCAGGAGGAATGGGACTTC.

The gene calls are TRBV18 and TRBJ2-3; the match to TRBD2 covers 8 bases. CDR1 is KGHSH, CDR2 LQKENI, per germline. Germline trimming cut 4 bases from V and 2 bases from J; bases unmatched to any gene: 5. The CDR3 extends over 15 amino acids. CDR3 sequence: CASSLGLEVTDTQYF. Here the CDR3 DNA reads TGTGCCAGCTCACTGGGACTAGAGGTCACAGATACGCAGTATTTT.

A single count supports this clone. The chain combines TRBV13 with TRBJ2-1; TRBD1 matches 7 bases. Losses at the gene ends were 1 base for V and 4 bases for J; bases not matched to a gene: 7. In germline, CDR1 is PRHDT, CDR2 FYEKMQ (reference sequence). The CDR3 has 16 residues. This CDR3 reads CASSLVGDSLYNEQFF. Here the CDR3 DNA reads TGTGCCAGCAGCTTAGTCGGGGACAGCCTGTACAATGAGCAGTTCTTC.

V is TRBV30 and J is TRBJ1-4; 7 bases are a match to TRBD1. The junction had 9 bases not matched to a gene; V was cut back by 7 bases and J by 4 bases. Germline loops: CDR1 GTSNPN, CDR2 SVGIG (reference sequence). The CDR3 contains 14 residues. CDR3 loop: CASPARDSNEKLFF. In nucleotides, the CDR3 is TGTGCCTCACCAGCCCGGGACAGTAATGAAAAACTGTTTTTT.

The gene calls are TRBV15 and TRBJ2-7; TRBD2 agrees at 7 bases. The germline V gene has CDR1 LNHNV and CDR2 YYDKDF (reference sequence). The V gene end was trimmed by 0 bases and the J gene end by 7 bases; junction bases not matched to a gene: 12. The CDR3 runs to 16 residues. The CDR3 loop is CATSRDTSGAPGEQYF. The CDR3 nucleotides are TGTGCCACCAGCAGAGATACCAGCGGGGCCCCGGGGGAGCAGTACTTC.

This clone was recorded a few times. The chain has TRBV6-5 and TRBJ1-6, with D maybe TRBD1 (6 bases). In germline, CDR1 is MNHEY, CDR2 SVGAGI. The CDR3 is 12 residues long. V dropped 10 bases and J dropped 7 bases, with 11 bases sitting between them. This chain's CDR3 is CATQGNNSPLHF. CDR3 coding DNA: TGTGCCACCCAGGGGAACAATTCACCCCTCCACTTT.